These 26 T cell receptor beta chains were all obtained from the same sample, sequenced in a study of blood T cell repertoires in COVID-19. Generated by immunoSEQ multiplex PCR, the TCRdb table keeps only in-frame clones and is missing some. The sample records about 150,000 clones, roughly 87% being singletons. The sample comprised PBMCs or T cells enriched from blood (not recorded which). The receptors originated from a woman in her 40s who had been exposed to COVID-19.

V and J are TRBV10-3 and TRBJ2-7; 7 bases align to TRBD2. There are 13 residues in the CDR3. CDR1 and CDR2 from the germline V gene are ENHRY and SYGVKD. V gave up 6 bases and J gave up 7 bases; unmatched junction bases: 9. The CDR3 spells CAIRSGRGSEQYF. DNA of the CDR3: TGTGCCATCAGGAGTGGGCGGGGGAGTGAGCAGTACTTC.

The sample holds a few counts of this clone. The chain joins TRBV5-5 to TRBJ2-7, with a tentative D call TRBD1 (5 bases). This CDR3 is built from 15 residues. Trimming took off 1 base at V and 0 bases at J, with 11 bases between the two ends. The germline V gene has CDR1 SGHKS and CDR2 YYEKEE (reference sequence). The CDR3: CASSLLTDSSYEQYF. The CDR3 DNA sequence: TGTGCCAGCAGCTTGTTGACAGATAGCTCCTACGAGCAGTACTTC.

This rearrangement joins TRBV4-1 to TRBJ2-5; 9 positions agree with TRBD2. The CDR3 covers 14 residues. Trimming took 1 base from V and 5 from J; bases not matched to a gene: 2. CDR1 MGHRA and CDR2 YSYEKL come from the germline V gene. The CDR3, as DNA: TGCGCCAGCAGCCAAGGCGGGGGGGCTGAGACCCAGTACTTC. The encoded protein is CASSQGGGAETQYF.

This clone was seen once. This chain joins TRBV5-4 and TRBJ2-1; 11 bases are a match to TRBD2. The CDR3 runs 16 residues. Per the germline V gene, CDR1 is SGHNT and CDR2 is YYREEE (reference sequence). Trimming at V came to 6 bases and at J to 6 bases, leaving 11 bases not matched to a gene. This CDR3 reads CASIQYSGRASNEQFF. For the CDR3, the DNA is TGTGCCAGCATCCAATATAGCGGGAGGGCTTCCAATGAGCAGTTCTTC. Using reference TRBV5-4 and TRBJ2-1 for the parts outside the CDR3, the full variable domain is ETGVTQSPTHLIKTRGQQVTLRCSSQSGHNTVSWYQQALGQGPQFIFQYYREEENGRGNFPPRFSGLQFPNYSSELNVNALELDDSALYLCASIQYSGRASNEQFFGPGTRLTVL.

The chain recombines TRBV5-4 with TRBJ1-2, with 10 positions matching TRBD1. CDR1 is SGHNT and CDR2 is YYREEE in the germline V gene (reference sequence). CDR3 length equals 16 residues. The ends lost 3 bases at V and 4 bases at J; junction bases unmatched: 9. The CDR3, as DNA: TGTGCCAGCAGCTCGCAATTGGGACAGGGGTTCTATGGCTACACCTTC. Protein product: CASSSQLGQGFYGYTF.

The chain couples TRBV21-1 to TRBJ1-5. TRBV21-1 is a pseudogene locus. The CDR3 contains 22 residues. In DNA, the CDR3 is TGTGCCAGCAGCAATAATGAACTAGGGGGGGAGGTGGAAGACAGGTCCAATCAGCCCCAGCATTTT. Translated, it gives CASSNNELGGEVEDRSNQPQHF.

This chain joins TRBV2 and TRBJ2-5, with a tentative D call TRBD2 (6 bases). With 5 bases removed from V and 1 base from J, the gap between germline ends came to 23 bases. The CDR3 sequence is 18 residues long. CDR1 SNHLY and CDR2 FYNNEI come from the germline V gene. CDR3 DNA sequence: TGTGCCAGCAGTCCCCAGCTGCGGCTAGCGTATACCCAAGAGACCCAGTACTTC. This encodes CASSPQLRLAYTQETQYF.

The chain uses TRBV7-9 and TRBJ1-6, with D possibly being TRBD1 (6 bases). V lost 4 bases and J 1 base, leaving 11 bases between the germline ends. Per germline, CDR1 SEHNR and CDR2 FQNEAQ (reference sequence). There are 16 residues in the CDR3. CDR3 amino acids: CASSSSDSSYNSPLHF. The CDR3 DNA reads TGTGCCAGCAGCTCCTCGGACAGTTCCTATAATTCACCCCTCCACTTT.

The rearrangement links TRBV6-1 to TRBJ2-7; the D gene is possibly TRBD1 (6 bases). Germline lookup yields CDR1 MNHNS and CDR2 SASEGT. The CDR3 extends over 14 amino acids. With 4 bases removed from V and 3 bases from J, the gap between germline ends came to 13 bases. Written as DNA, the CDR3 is TGTGCCAGCAGTGCCAGCGGACAGTACTACGAGCAGTACTTC. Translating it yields CASSASGQYYEQYF.

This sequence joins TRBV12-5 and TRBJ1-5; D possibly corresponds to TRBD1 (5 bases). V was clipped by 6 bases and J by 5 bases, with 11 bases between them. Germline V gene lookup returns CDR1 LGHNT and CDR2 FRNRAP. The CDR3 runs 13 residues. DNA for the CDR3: TGTGCTAGTGGCACCAGACAGTATCAGCCCCAGCATTTT. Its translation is CASGTRQYQPQHF. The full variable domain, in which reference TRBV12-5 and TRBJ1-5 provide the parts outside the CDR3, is DARVTQTPRHKVTEMGQEVTMRCQPILGHNTVFWYRQTMMQGLELLAYFRNRAPLDDSGMPKDRFSAEMPDATLATLKIQPSEPRDSAVYFCASGTRQYQPQHFGDGTRLSIL.

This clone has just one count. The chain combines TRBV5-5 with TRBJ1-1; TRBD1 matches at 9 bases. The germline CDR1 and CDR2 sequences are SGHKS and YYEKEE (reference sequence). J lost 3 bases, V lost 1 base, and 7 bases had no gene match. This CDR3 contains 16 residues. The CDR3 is CASSLRGTGMYTEAFF. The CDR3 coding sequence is TGTGCCAGCAGCTTGAGGGGGACAGGGATGTACACTGAAGCTTTCTTT.

The CDR3 is CASSYSASQGHPVYEQYF. For the CDR3, the DNA is TGTGCCAGCAGTTACTCGGCCTCCCAGGGGCACCCAGTCTACGAGCAGTACTTC. The genes are TRBV6-2 or TRBV6-3 and TRBJ2-7; a possible D gene is TRBD1 (6 bases). The CDR3 has 18 residues. Trimming removed 0 bases from V and 3 bases from J, with 21 bases in between. Germline CDR1 is MNHEY and CDR2 is SVGEGT.

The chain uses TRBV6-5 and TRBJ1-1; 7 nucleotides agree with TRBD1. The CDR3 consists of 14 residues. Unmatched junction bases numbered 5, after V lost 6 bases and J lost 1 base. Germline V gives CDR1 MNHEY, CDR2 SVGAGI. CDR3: CASRVQGPNTEAFF. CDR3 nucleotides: TGTGCCAGCAGGGTACAGGGGCCGAACACTGAAGCTTTCTTT.

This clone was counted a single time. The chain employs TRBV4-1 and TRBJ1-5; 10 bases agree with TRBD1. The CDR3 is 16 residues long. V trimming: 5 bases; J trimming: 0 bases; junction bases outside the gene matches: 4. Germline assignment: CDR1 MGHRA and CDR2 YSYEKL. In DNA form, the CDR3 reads TGCGCCAGCAGCTACCGGGACAGGGGTAGCAATCAGCCCCAGCATTTT. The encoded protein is CASSYRDRGSNQPQHF.

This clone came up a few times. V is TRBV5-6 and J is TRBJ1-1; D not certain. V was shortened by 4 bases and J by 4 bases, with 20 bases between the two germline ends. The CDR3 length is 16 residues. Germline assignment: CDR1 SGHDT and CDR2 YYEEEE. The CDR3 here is CASSPDGFRSTTEAFF. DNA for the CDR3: TGTGCCAGCAGCCCCGACGGATTTAGGAGTACCACTGAAGCTTTCTTT.

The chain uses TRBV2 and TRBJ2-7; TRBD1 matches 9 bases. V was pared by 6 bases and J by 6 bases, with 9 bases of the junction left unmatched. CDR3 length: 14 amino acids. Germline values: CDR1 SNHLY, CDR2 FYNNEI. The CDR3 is CASRLRDRVSEQYF. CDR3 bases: TGTGCCAGCAGGCTCCGGGACAGGGTCTCCGAGCAGTACTTC.

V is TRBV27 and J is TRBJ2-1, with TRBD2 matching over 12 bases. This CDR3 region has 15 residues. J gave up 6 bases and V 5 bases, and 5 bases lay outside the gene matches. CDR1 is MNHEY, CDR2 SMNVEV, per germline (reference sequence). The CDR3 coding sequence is TGTGCCAGCAGTCTAGCGGGAGGGCCGATCAATGAGCAGTTCTTC. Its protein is CASSLAGGPINEQFF.

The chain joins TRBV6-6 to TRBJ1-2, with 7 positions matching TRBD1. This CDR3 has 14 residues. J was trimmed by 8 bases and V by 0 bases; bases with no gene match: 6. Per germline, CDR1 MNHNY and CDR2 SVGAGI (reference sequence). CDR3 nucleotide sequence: TGTGCCAGCAGTTACTCTGCAGGGGGAACGGGCTACACCTTC. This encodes CASSYSAGGTGYTF.

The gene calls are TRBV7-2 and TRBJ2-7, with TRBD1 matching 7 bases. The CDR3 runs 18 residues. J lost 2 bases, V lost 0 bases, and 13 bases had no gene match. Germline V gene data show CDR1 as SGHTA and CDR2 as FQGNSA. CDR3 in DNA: TGTGCCAGCAGCTTAGCGAGGGGCCAGGGGGTACCCCCCTACGAGCAGTACTTC. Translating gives CASSLARGQGVPPYEQYF.

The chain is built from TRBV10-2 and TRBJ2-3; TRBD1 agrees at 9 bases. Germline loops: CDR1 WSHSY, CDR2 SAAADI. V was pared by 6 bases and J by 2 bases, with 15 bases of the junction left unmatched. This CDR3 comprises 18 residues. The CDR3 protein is CASSPGQGLSPITDTQYF. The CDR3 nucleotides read TGCGCCAGCAGCCCGGGACAGGGTCTCTCCCCTATCACAGATACGCAGTATTTT.

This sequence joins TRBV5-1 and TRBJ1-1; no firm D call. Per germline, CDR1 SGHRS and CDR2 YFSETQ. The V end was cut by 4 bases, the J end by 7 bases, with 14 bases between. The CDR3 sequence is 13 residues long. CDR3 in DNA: TGCGCCAGCAGCCACGGAGCGGGGAATGAAGCTTTCTTT. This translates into CASSHGAGNEAFF.

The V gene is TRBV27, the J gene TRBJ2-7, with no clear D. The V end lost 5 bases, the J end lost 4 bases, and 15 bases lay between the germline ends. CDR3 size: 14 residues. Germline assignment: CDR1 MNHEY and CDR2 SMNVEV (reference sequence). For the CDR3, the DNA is TGTGCCAGCAGTGTCAATAGCAATTCGTACGAGCAGTACTTC. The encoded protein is CASSVNSNSYEQYF.

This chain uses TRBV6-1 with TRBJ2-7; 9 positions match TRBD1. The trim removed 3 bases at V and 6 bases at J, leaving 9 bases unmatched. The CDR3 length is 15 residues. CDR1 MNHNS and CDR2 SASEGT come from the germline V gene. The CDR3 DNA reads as TGTGCCAGCAGTGATACAGGGGGCGCATGGTCCGAGCAGTACTTC. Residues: CASSDTGGAWSEQYF.

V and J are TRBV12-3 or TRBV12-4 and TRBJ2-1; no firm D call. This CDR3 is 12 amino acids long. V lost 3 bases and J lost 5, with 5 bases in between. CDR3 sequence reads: CASSFPNNEQFF. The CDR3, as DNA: TGTGCCAGCAGTTTCCCCAACAATGAGCAGTTCTTC.

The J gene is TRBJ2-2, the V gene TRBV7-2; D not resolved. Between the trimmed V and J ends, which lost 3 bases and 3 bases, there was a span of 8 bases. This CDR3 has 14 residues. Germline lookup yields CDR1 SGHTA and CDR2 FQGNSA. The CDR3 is CASSFPPYTGELFF. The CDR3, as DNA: TGTGCCAGCAGCTTCCCTCCTTACACCGGGGAGCTGTTTTTT.

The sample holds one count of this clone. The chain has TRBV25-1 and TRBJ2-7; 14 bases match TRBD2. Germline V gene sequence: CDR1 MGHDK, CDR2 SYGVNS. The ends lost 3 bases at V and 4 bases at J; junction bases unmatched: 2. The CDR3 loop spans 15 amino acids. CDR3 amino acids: CASSERLAGGYEQYF. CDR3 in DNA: TGTGCCAGCAGTGAGCGACTAGCGGGAGGGTACGAGCAGTACTTC.